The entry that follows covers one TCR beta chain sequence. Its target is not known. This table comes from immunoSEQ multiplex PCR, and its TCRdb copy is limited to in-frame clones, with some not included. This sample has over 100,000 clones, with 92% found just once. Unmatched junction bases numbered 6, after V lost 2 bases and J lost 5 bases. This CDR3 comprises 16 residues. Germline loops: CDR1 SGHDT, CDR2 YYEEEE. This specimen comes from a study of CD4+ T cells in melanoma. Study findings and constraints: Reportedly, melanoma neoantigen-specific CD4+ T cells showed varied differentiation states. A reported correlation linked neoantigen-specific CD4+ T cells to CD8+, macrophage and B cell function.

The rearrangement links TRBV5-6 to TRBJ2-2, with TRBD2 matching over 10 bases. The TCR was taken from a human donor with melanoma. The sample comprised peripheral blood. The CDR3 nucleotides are TGTGCCAGCAGCTTCCTAGCGGGAGTAGGTACCGGGGAGCTGTTTTTT. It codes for CASSFLAGVGTGELFF.